Below are 6 T cell receptor beta chains sequenced from a single sample in a study of T cells expressing NK-cell markers. One entry per CDR3 protein, without DNA, is what TCRdb gives after re-calling the 5' RACE reads. The table lists 250,000 or so distinct CDR3 sequences. The sequencing sample was made of blood T cells: a sorted CD56 or NKG2C T cell subset, CD4+ or CD8+ T cells, or bulk PBMC T cells (not recorded which). Receptors originate from a woman aged 18 to 75 in good health.

V and J are TRBV27 and TRBJ2-7; absent DNA, TCRdb's TRBD2 call cannot be checked. The V gene's germline CDR1 is MNHEY and CDR2 SMNVEV (reference sequence). The CDR3 has 15 amino acids. The CDR3 loop reads CASRLTSGGSYEQYF.

The gene calls are TRBV29-1 and TRBJ1-5. The CDR3 consists of 14 residues. Per the germline V gene, CDR1 is SQVTM and CDR2 is ANQGSEA. The CDR3 is CSVGTPTGNQPQHF.

The chain is built from TRBV6-1 and TRBJ1-1; TCRdb selects TRBD1, and the lack of DNA leaves this call unchecked. This CDR3 spans 16 amino acids. The germline V gene has CDR1 MNHNS and CDR2 SASEGT. The CDR3 protein is CASRSTGASMNTEAFF.

The rearrangement links TRBV6-2 or TRBV6-3 to TRBJ2-3; TCRdb's D call of TRBD2 is untestable without DNA. Germline V gene sequence: CDR1 MNHEY, CDR2 SVGEGT. This CDR3 has 15 residues. The CDR3 here is CATIRTSGSTDTQYF.

This rearrangement joins TRBV20-1 to TRBJ2-5; TCRdb's assignment of TRBD1 cannot be checked, as there is no DNA. The germline V gene has CDR1 DFQATT and CDR2 SNEGSKA (reference sequence). The CDR3 contains 13 residues. The CDR3 sequence: CSAPGQVQETQYF.

The rearrangement joins TRBV18 to TRBJ2-7; lacking DNA, the TRBD2 call made by TCRdb goes unchecked. Germline CDR1 KGHSH, CDR2 LQKENI. The CDR3 runs 17 residues. The CDR3 loop is CASGGLAGVEGSYEQYF.